A selection of T cell receptor beta chains follows, all from one sample in a study of PD-L1 blockade in urothelial cancer. Assay: immunoSEQ multiplex PCR; the TCRdb copy retains only in-frame clones and omits some. Of tens of thousands of clones detected, roughly 82% appear once; the ten largest clones hold about 3.3%. Sequenced here: PBMCs, sampled around atezolizumab (anti-PD-L1) treatment. These receptors all stem from a man aged 65-85 years with urothelial cancer. The CDR3 runs from the conserved cysteine through the conserved F or W. The order of the fields is V gene, J gene, clone size, D gene, CDR3 protein, CDR3 DNA. A D gene is named only where the DNA matches it firmly. A clone size is listed for some rows: how often the clone was seen (once, few, many), or a class if it is expanded.

TRBV28	TRBJ1-1	-	-	CASSLTARKGTEAFF	TGTGCCAGCAGTTTGACAGCTAGAAAGGGCACTGAAGCTTTCTTT
TRBV5-1	TRBJ1-1	-	-	CASSFPGRNEAFF	TGCGCCAGCAGCTTTCCAGGGCGCAACGAAGCTTTCTTT
TRBV27	TRBJ1-5	-	TRBD1	CASSPGQGFISPQHF	TGTGCCAGCAGTCCGGGACAGGGATTTATTTCGCCCCAGCATTTT
TRBV19	TRBJ2-5	once	TRBD1	CASSDRGEYQETQYF	TGTGCCAGTAGTGACAGGGGAGAATACCAAGAGACCCAGTACTTC
TRBV6-5	TRBJ2-1	-	TRBD2	CASSYSTGGKQFF	TGTGCCAGCAGTTACTCGACGGGGGGGAAGCAGTTCTTC
TRBV19	TRBJ1-1	-	-	CASSIGRGLLNTEAFF	TGTGCCAGTAGTATAGGGCGAGGGCTCTTGAACACTGAAGCTTTCTTT
TRBV18	TRBJ1-1	-	-	CASSPRVLGSTEAFF	TGTGCCAGCTCACCCCGGGTCCTCGGGAGTACTGAAGCTTTCTTT
TRBV7-8	TRBJ1-3	few	TRBD1	CASSPRFLDRRSGNTIYF	TGTGCCAGCAGCCCCCGATTCTTGGACAGGCGCTCTGGAAACACCATATATTTT
TRBV5-1	TRBJ2-5	-	-	CASSLGTEETQYF	TGCGCCAGCAGCTTGGGGACAGAGGAGACCCAGTACTTC
TRBV7-2	TRBJ2-1	-	TRBD2	CASGGAGDNSYNEQFF	TGTGCCAGCGGGGGAGCGGGAGATAACTCCTACAATGAGCAGTTCTTC
TRBV11-2	TRBJ2-7	few	-	CASSPYIRGEQYF	TGTGCCAGCAGCCCCTACATCCGGGGCGAGCAGTACTTC
TRBV28	TRBJ1-1	-	TRBD1	CASSLAQGAGRTEAFF	TGTGCCAGCAGTTTAGCCCAGGGGGCAGGGAGGACTGAAGCTTTCTTT
TRBV28	TRBJ1-5	-	-	CASSSPQANNQPQHF	TGTGCCAGCAGTTCTCCCCAGGCCAACAATCAGCCCCAGCATTTT
TRBV6-5	TRBJ2-3	-	TRBD2	CASSWGGDTQYF	TGTGCCAGCAGTTGGGGAGGGGATACGCAGTATTTT
TRBV5-1	TRBJ1-4	few	-	CASSLGTATNEKLFF	TGCGCCAGCAGCTTGGGAACAGCAACTAATGAAAAACTGTTTTTT
TRBV7-2	TRBJ2-7	-	-	CASSLGQGPGYEQYF	TGTGCCAGCAGCTTAGGGCAGGGTCCTGGGTACGAGCAGTACTTC
TRBV4-3	TRBJ2-2	-	-	CASSQTIPGELFF	TGCGCCAGCAGCCAGACAATCCCCGGGGAGCTGTTTTTT
TRBV7-2	TRBJ2-4	-	TRBD2	CASSALSGGQAKNIQYF	TGTGCCAGCAGTGCATTGTCGGGGGGGCAGGCCAAAAACATTCAGTACTTC
TRBV7-9	TRBJ1-1	once	-	CATTPGTEAFF	TGTGCCACCACACCGGGCACTGAAGCTTTCTTT
TRBV7-2	TRBJ1-2	few	TRBD1	CASSPTGDLGYTF	TGTGCCAGCAGCCCGACAGGGGACCTTGGCTACACCTTC
TRBV7-9	TRBJ1-5	-	-	CASSLSTGDQPQHF	TGTGCCAGCAGCTTAAGCACAGGCGATCAGCCCCAGCATTTT
TRBV5-6	TRBJ2-2	-	TRBD2	CASSWRPWTSLNTGELFF	TGTGCCAGCAGCTGGAGGCCTTGGACTAGCCTGAACACCGGGGAGCTGTTTTTT
TRBV4-1	TRBJ2-5	-	-	CASSQGGGSRSETQYF	TGCGCCAGCAGCCAAGGCGGGGGCAGTCGGTCCGAGACCCAGTACTTC
TRBV5-5	TRBJ1-3	-	-	CASSLAMILSGNTIYF	TGTGCCAGCAGCCTGGCTATGATTTTGTCTGGAAACACCATATATTTT
TRBV19	TRBJ1-5	few	-	CASSIGEAANQPQHF	TGTGCCAGTAGTATAGGGGAGGCAGCCAATCAGCCCCAGCATTTT
TRBV10-3	TRBJ1-4	-	TRBD1	CATGLGTGAGEKLFF	TGTGCCACCGGCCTAGGGACAGGGGCCGGTGAAAAACTGTTTTTT
TRBV5-5	TRBJ2-4	-	TRBD2	CASSFRLAENIQYF	TGTGCCAGCAGCTTCAGACTAGCGGAAAACATTCAGTACTTC
TRBV30	TRBJ1-2	-	TRBD1	CAWSRDRTYYGYTF	TGTGCCTGGAGTCGGGACAGGACATACTATGGCTACACCTTC
TRBV4-1	TRBJ2-2	-	TRBD1	CASSQGQGSTGELFF	TGCGCCAGCAGCCAAGGACAGGGGAGTACCGGGGAGCTGTTTTTT
TRBV7-2	TRBJ2-7	-	-	CASSLERVYEQYF	TGTGCCAGCAGCTTAGAACGCGTCTACGAGCAGTACTTC
TRBV27	TRBJ2-1	-	-	CASSPPSGLSSYNEQFF	TGTGCCAGCAGTCCCCCCAGCGGACTTAGCTCCTACAATGAGCAGTTCTTC
TRBV7-3	TRBJ1-2	-	-	CASSLVRTMDGYTF	TGTGCCAGCAGCTTAGTGAGGACAATGGATGGCTACACCTTC
TRBV25-1	TRBJ2-7	-	TRBD2	CASSEPPGGEVYEQYF	TGTGCCAGCAGTGAACCCCCGGGGGGAGAAGTCTACGAGCAGTACTTC
TRBV18	TRBJ1-1	-	-	CASSPLRGGWDTEAFF	TGTGCCAGCTCACCACTTAGAGGGGGTTGGGACACTGAAGCTTTCTTT
TRBV5-4	TRBJ2-3	-	-	CASSFSDTDMQYF	TGTGCCAGCAGCTTCTCGGACACAGATATGCAGTATTTT
TRBV7-2	TRBJ1-5	-	TRBD1	CASSSGQGVNQPQHF	TGTGCCAGCAGCTCCGGACAGGGAGTCAATCAGCCCCAGCATTTT
TRBV5-4	TRBJ2-1	-	-	CASSLGATDGYNEQFF	TGTGCCAGCAGCTTGGGGGCGACAGACGGCTACAATGAGCAGTTCTTC
TRBV7-9	TRBJ1-5	-	TRBD1	CASSPLDRGGNQPQHF	TGTGCCAGCAGCCCGCTGGACAGGGGAGGTAATCAGCCCCAGCATTTT
TRBV27	TRBJ2-2	-	TRBD2	CASSPTSGGTNGELFF	TGTGCCAGCAGCCCGACTAGCGGGGGGACCAACGGGGAGCTGTTTTTT
TRBV4-1	TRBJ1-1	-	-	CASSQGGRTEAFF	TGCGCCAGCAGCCAGGGAGGACGTACTGAAGCTTTCTTT
TRBV27	TRBJ1-1	-	TRBD1	CASSPRDRGYATEAFF	TGTGCCAGCAGTCCCAGAGACAGGGGCTACGCCACTGAAGCTTTCTTT
TRBV10-3	TRBJ2-1	-	TRBD2	CAISEGSGSRNEQFF	TGTGCCATCAGTGAAGGTAGCGGGAGTCGCAATGAGCAGTTCTTC
TRBV29-1	TRBJ1-1	-	TRBD1	CSVSRGQGAAEAFF	TGCAGCGTGTCGCGTGGGCAGGGGGCTGCTGAAGCTTTCTTT
TRBV5-6	TRBJ2-7	-	TRBD1	CASSTGDREQYF	TGTGCCAGTTCGACAGGGGATCGCGAGCAGTACTTC
TRBV4-3	TRBJ2-3	-	-	CASSVDRITDTQYF	TGCGCCAGCAGCGTCGACAGGATCACAGATACGCAGTATTTT